The present TCR beta chain was sequenced within a study of blood T cell repertoires in COVID-19. Study overall: Acute-phase and convalescent COVID-19 samples originated in the United States, Italy and Spain.

Sequenced by immunoSEQ multiplex PCR; TCRdb stores in-frame clones only, minus some. The sample holds 200,000 to 300,000 clones; around 80% are singletons and the top ten take 2% to 2.5%. V was trimmed by 5 bases and J by 4 bases, leaving 22 bases between them. The CDR3 length is 17 residues. Germline V gene lookup returns CDR1 SGHKS and CDR2 YYEKEE (reference sequence). This chain links TRBV5-5 with TRBJ2-1; tentative D call: TRBD1 (6 bases). The material sequenced was peripheral blood. This TCR derives from a man aged 40-49 years who had recovered from COVID-19. CDR3 nucleotides: TGTGCCAGCAGTTACAGTGGGGGCATCTCCCCATACAATGAGCAGTTCTTC. The encoded protein is CASSYSGGISPYNEQFF.